Following are 9 T cell receptor beta chains from one sample sequenced in a study of blood T cell repertoires in COVID-19. TCRdb's copy holds only in-frame clones and misses some; the assay was immunoSEQ multiplex PCR. The sample holds more than 200,000 clones, about nine tenths seen once. The sample comprised peripheral blood. Receptor source: a man aged 25-45 years with COVID-19, enrolled during active disease.

The chain carries TRBV10-1 and TRBJ1-2; maybe TRBD1 (6 bases). Germline CDR1 reads WNHNN; CDR2 reads SYGVQD (reference sequence). The V end lost 2 bases, the J end lost 0 bases, and 7 bases lay between the germline ends. This CDR3 spans 14 amino acids. CDR3 amino acids: CASSETGSNYGYTF. The CDR3 DNA follows: TGCGCCAGCAGTGAGACAGGGTCTAACTATGGCTACACCTTC.

The CDR3 reads CASSFGHSNQPQHF. In DNA, the CDR3 is TGTGCCAGCAGTTTCGGACATTCTAATCAGCCCCAGCATTTT. V usage is TRBV6-2 or TRBV6-3 and J usage is TRBJ1-5, with D maybe TRBD1 (5 bases). Germline CDR1 and CDR2: MNHEY and SVGEGT. The CDR3 spans 14 residues. V gave up 4 bases and J gave up 4 bases, with 11 bases separating them.

This clone was seen a single time. The chain links TRBV4-3 to TRBJ1-1, with D uncertain. The CDR3 covers 14 residues. Trimming shortened V by 0 bases and J by 5 bases, and 10 bases separated the two germline ends. Germline V gene data show CDR1 as LGHNA and CDR2 as YSLEER. The DNA of the CDR3 is TGCGCCAGCAGCCAAGACCCTCCGGGTACTGAAGCTTTCTTT. Translating it yields CASSQDPPGTEAFF.

This rearrangement joins TRBV4-3 to TRBJ2-6, with 9 bases lining up with TRBD1. J gave up 0 bases and V 2 bases, and 5 bases lay outside the gene matches. The CDR3 spans 18 residues. The germline V gene encodes CDR1 LGHNA and CDR2 YSLEER. The CDR3 loop is CASSQSDRGNSGANVLTF. The CDR3 DNA follows: TGCGCCAGCAGCCAATCGGACAGGGGTAACTCTGGGGCCAACGTCCTGACTTTC.

This chain connects TRBV5-1 to TRBJ1-1; D possibly corresponds to TRBD1 (5 bases). Trimming cost V 1 base and J 7 bases, with 20 bases left between them. The CDR3 has 16 residues. Germline V gene data show CDR1 as SGHRS and CDR2 as YFSETQ. The DNA of the CDR3 is TGCGCCAGCAGCTTGTTGCCTATGGTGCAGGGTGATGAAGCTTTCTTT. Translating gives CASSLLPMVQGDEAFF.

The chain's CDR3 is CASSGQGNQPQHF. CDR3 sequence (DNA): TGCGCCAGCAGTGGACAGGGCAATCAGCCCCAGCATTTT. V and J are TRBV10-2 and TRBJ1-5; D possibly corresponds to TRBD1 (6 bases). The CDR3 spans 13 residues. Trimming shortened V by 4 bases and J by 2 bases, and 6 bases separated the two germline ends. The germline gives CDR1 WSHSY, CDR2 SAAADI.

This clone appeared a single time. The chain couples TRBV9 to TRBJ1-2, with 7 bases identical to TRBD1. V was pared by 1 base and J by 3 bases, with 0 bases of the junction left unmatched. The CDR3 loop spans 13 amino acids. Germline V gene lookup returns CDR1 SGDLS and CDR2 YYNGEE. CDR3: CASSVQGDYGYTF. CDR3 coding DNA: TGTGCCAGCAGCGTACAGGGGGACTATGGCTACACCTTC.

The chain recombines TRBV6-5 with TRBJ2-5, with 8 bases aligning to TRBD2. The CDR3 spans 15 residues. CDR1 is MNHEY and CDR2 is SVGAGI in the germline V gene. The J segment lost 7 bases and the V segment lost 2 bases, leaving 9 bases of the junction unmatched. CDR3 nucleotides: TGTGCCAGCAGTTACCCCGGGGGGGGCATGGGGACCCAGTACTTC. Protein sequence: CASSYPGGGMGTQYF.

This clone was found once. The chain uses TRBV6-5 and TRBJ2-2; TRBD1 is a possible D gene (5 bases). Germline CDR1 MNHEY, CDR2 SVGAGI. Trimming took off 10 bases at V and 1 base at J, with 16 bases between the two ends. The CDR3 runs to 15 residues. The CDR3 is CATDGHPLNTGELFF. CDR3 nucleotide sequence: TGTGCCACCGATGGACACCCGCTGAACACCGGGGAGCTGTTTTTT.